The source of this TCR beta chain is a study of OX40 agonist ivuxolimab in advanced cancers. Study overall: The study gave patients intravenous ivuxolimab at 0.01 to 10 mg/kg every 2 weeks.

CDR3 length: 13 residues. The germline V gene encodes CDR1 SSHAT and CDR2 FNYEAQ (reference sequence). With respect to this clone: A read error may account for a junction end that differs from germline.

Generated by immunoSEQ multiplex PCR, the TCRdb table keeps only in-frame clones and is missing some. The sample lists approximately 66,000 clones, over 75% occurring once. The material sequenced was CD4+ or CD8+ T cells sorted from blood, taken in a trial of the OX40 agonist ivuxolimab. The TCR sequence derives from an adult with an advanced solid tumor such as melanoma, head and neck, liver or kidney cancer. The V and J genes are TRBV7-7 and TRBJ1-5, with D perhaps matching TRBD1 (6 bases). The CDR3: CASSPGVNQPQHF. The CDR3 bases are TGTGCTAGCAGCCCAGGGGTTAATCAGCCCCAGCATTTT.